This section outlines one TCR beta chain sequence together with its context. The antigen is undetermined. This specimen comes from a study of OX40 agonist ivuxolimab in advanced cancers. Overall study context: Eligibility rules accepted prior anti-PD-1, anti-PD-L1 or anti-CTLA-4 therapy, and roughly 42% had some.

The CDR3 has 13 residues. Germline loops: CDR1 ENHRY, CDR2 SYGVKD. Trimming shortened V by 3 bases and J by 3 bases, and 9 bases separated the two germline ends. Findings of the study overall: There was clonal expansion of CD4+ and CD8+ blood T cells by week 6 at 0.1 to 3.0 mg/kg. Expanded peripheral T cell antigen specificity was not determined. Relatively little clonal expansion, among the lowest observed, appeared in partial responders at 0.1-3.0 mg/kg.

The table came from immunoSEQ multiplex PCR; TCRdb's copy has only in-frame clones and leaves some out. The sample lists around 74,000 clones, about four fifths occurring once. This receptor was obtained from an adult with an advanced solid tumor such as melanoma, head and neck, liver or kidney cancer. The material was CD4+ or CD8+ T cells sorted from blood, obtained in a trial of the OX40 agonist ivuxolimab. This chain connects TRBV10-3 to TRBJ2-7; tentatively, D is TRBD1 (5 bases). CDR3: CAISEGVIYEQYF. CDR3 bases: TGTGCCATCAGTGAAGGGGTAATCTACGAGCAGTACTTC.